The 14 T cell receptor beta chains reported below all come from one sample, sequenced in a study of T cell changes during pregnancy in multiple sclerosis. Some clones are missing from TCRdb's copy, which holds only in-frame ones; the method was immunoSEQ multiplex PCR. Found here are about 68,000 clones, approximately 92% of them singletons; the top ten hold over 2%. The sample consisted of peripheral blood, taken in the first trimester of pregnancy. All receptors come from a female donor with multiple sclerosis, enrolled in a pregnancy study.

The chain carries TRBV28 and TRBJ1-3, with 7 positions matching TRBD1. CDR1 is MDHEN, CDR2 SYDVKM, per germline. This CDR3 has 16 residues. V was pared by 6 bases and J by 4 bases, with 12 bases of the junction left unmatched. CDR3 residues: CASSLTGIGAGNTIYF. The CDR3, as DNA: TGTGCCAGCAGCTTGACAGGGATAGGAGCCGGAAACACCATATATTTT.

The chain is built from TRBV6-5 and TRBJ2-5, with 7 bases lining up with TRBD2. This CDR3 region has 13 residues. Trimming cost V 4 bases and J 5 bases; bases outside gene matches: 4. Germline V gene data show CDR1 as MNHEY and CDR2 as SVGAGI. CDR3 sequence: CASSFGGVETQYF. For the CDR3, the DNA is TGTGCCAGCAGTTTTGGGGGGGTGGAGACCCAGTACTTC.

A single count supports this clone. This chain uses TRBV19 with TRBJ1-2; 7 bases fit TRBD1. The CDR3 loop spans 15 amino acids. The J segment lost 2 bases and the V segment lost 5 bases, leaving 8 bases of the junction unmatched. Germline V gene data show CDR1 as LNHDA and CDR2 as SQIVND (reference sequence). CDR3 amino acids: CASSPQRGQNYGYTF. The CDR3 DNA reads TGTGCCAGTAGTCCGCAAAGGGGGCAGAACTATGGCTACACCTTC.

The chain has TRBV6-6 and TRBJ2-1; 7 bases line up with TRBD2. From germline, CDR1 is MNHNY and CDR2 SVGAGI (reference sequence). The CDR3 contains 12 residues. Trimming took 5 bases from V and 12 from J; bases not matched to a gene: 7. The CDR3 DNA reads TGTGCCAGCAGTAGCACCCCTAGCGGGCAGTTCTTC. Its protein product is CASSSTPSGQFF.

This chain links TRBV2 with TRBJ2-5; 7 nucleotides match TRBD1. Trimming took 5 bases from V and 2 from J; bases not matched to a gene: 2. The CDR3 is 13 residues long. Germline assignment: CDR1 SNHLY and CDR2 FYNNEI. CDR3 protein: CASSMGQQETQYF. The CDR3 bases are TGTGCCAGCAGTATGGGACAGCAAGAGACCCAGTACTTC.

The V gene is TRBV5-1, the J gene TRBJ1-5; D not certain. Germline assignment: CDR1 SGHRS and CDR2 YFSETQ. V lost 4 bases, J lost 4 bases, and 15 bases lay in between. The CDR3 has 15 amino acids. CDR3 DNA sequence: TGCGCCAGCAGCCCCCTGGCGGGGAGAAATCAGCCCCAGCATTTT. Amino acid sequence: CASSPLAGRNQPQHF. Together with reference TRBV5-1 and TRBJ1-5, the CDR3 gives the full variable domain: KAGVTQTPRYLIKTRGQQVTLSCSPISGHRSVSWYQQTPGQGLQFLFEYFSETQRNKGNFPGRFSGRQFSNSRSEMNVSTLELGDSALYLCASSPLAGRNQPQHFGDGTRLSIL.

This clone was detected once. The V call is TRBV29-1, the J call TRBJ2-3, with D tentatively TRBD1 (5 bases). The CDR3 totals 13 residues. Trimming stripped 5 bases from V and 1 base from J, with 10 bases between. Germline V lookup: CDR1 SQVTM, CDR2 ANQGSEA. CDR3 bases: TGCAGCGTTACAGGCTTCGGCACAGATACGCAGTATTTT. Protein sequence: CSVTGFGTDTQYF.

The rearrangement joins TRBV19 to TRBJ1-5, with 8 bases matching TRBD1. This CDR3 has 14 amino acids. With 6 bases clipped from V and 5 bases from J, the junction kept 6 bases outside the gene matches. The germline V gene encodes CDR1 LNHDA and CDR2 SQIVND (reference sequence). The CDR3 loop reads CASRRDRFDQPQHF. As DNA, the CDR3 is TGTGCCAGTAGACGGGACAGGTTTGATCAGCCCCAGCATTTT.

The V and J genes are TRBV23-1 and TRBJ1-5, with TRBD1 as a possible D gene (6 bases). TRBV23-1 is known as an ORF, though its function is uncertain. V was cut by 8 bases and J by 2 bases, with 10 bases left in between. The CDR3 extends over 13 amino acids. CDR3 region: CASPRQGNQPQHF. CDR3 sequence (DNA): TGCGCCAGCCCAAGACAGGGCAATCAGCCCCAGCATTTT.

The V gene is TRBV30, the J gene TRBJ1-2, with TRBD1 identical over 8 bases. V lost 6 bases and J lost 4; bases outside the gene matches: 4. Germline V gene data show CDR1 as GTSNPN and CDR2 as SVGIG (reference sequence). The CDR3 spans 12 residues. The CDR3 DNA sequence: TGTGCCTGTTCCGGGACAGGCTATGGCTACACCTTC. The encoded protein is CACSGTGYGYTF.

This clone came up once. The CDR3 carries no conserved terminal phenylalanine or tryptophan, so it likely arises from a read error. It is unclear where the CDR3 begins or ends on the DNA, so no DNA is shown, and the CDR3 is as TCRdb lists it. The rearrangement uses TRBV6-5 and TRBJ2-7; TRBD2 is the table's D call and was not checked against the DNA. The CDR3 is 12 residues long, counting both termini. Looked up from germline, CDR1 is MNHEY and CDR2 is SVGAGI. CDR3 amino acids: CASSSVAGGFSG.

This chain connects TRBV30 to TRBJ1-4; 10 nucleotides align to TRBD1. Germline lookup yields CDR1 GTSNPN and CDR2 SVGIG (reference sequence). The J segment lost 4 bases and the V segment lost 5 bases, leaving 10 bases of the junction unmatched. The length of the CDR3 is 16 residues. DNA for the CDR3: TGTGCCTGGGGTGACAGTTGGACAGGGGGTAATGAAAAACTGTTTTTT. Its translation: CAWGDSWTGGNEKLFF. The full variable domain, in which reference TRBV30 and TRBJ1-4 provide the parts outside the CDR3, is SQTIHQWPATLVQPVGSPLSLECTVEGTSNPNLYWYRQAAGRGLQLLFYSVGIGQISSEVPQNLSASRPQDRQFILSSKKLLLSDSGFYLCAWGDSWTGGNEKLFFGSGTQLSVL.

The rearrangement uses TRBV29-1 and TRBJ1-4; D gene uncertain. The CDR3 extends over 12 amino acids. Per the germline V gene, CDR1 is SQVTM and CDR2 is ANQGSEA. Trimming took off 6 bases at V and 5 bases at J, with 10 bases between the two ends. Here the CDR3 DNA reads TGCAGCGTGAGGGCCGCAAATGAAAAACTGTTTTTT. Its protein product is CSVRAANEKLFF.

The chain employs TRBV18 and TRBJ2-7, with 7 bases matching TRBD2. Germline V gene sequence: CDR1 KGHSH, CDR2 LQKENI. There are 15 residues in the CDR3. The V segment lost 0 bases and the J segment 5 bases; nucleotides outside the gene matches: 7. This CDR3 reads CASSPPGGSQNEQYF. DNA of the CDR3: TGTGCCAGCTCACCACCGGGCGGGAGCCAGAACGAGCAGTACTTC.